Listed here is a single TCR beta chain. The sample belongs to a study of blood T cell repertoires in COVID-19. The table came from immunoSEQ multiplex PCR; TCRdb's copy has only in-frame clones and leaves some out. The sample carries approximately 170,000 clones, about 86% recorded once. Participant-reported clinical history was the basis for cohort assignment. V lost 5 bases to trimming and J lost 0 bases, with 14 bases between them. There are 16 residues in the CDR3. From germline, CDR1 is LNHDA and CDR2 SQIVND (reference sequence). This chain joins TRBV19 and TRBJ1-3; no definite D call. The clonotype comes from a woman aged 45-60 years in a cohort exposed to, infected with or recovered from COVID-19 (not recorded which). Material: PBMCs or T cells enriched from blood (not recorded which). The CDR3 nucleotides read TGTGCCAGTAGTCGGGTGTCCCGAGGCTCTGGAAACACCATATATTTT. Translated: CASSRVSRGSGNTIYF. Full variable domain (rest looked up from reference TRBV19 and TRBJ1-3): DGGITQSPKYLFRKEGQNVTLSCEQNLNHDAMYWYRQDPGQGLRLIYYSQIVNDFQKGDIAEGYSVSREKKESFPLTVTSAQKNPTAFYLCASSRVSRGSGNTIYFGEGSWLTVV.